This T cell receptor beta chain emerged from a study of CD8 T cells in Susac syndrome. The length of the CDR3 is 15 residues. The germline gives CDR1 SGDLS, CDR2 YYNGEE. The ends lost 2 bases at V and 3 bases at J; junction bases unmatched: 2. Random hexamers were used to reverse transcribe an amount of roughly 0.45 to 1 ug RNA. The method of amplification for TCR beta CDR3 was immunoSEQ multiplex PCR, covering 54 Vbeta and 13 Jbeta. TCRdb called the immunoSEQ multiplex PCR reads again in MiXCR, with one record for every CDR3 protein. The table shows hundreds of thousands of distinct CDR3 sequences, with just under 95% occurring only once. TEMRA cells were FACS-enriched and CD8+ and CD4+ T cells negatively isolated.

The sample consisted of CD4+ T cells from PBMCs. The chain recombines TRBV9 with TRBJ2-2; 9 bases map to TRBD1. This clonotype was obtained from a human donor with multiple sclerosis. CDR3 sequence reads: CASSVRQGDTGELFF. DNA for the CDR3: TGTGCCAGCAGCGTGAGACAGGGGGACACCGGGGAGCTGTTTTTT.